These 2 T cell receptor beta chains were sequenced from one sample in a study of blood T cell repertoires in COVID-19. Data came from immunoSEQ multiplex PCR; TCRdb stores just in-frame clones and leaves some out. The profile shows fewer than 250,000 clones, 84% of them singletons. The source material was peripheral blood. The receptors originated from a woman older than 75 with COVID-19, enrolled during active disease.

The chain combines TRBV29-1 with TRBJ1-1, with D hard to call. Germline V gene lookup returns CDR1 SQVTM and CDR2 ANQGSEA. Trimming cost V 4 bases and J 3 bases, with 6 bases left between them. CDR3 size: 11 residues. This CDR3 is CSVGRDTEAFF. CDR3 nucleotides: TGCAGCGTTGGGAGGGACACTGAAGCTTTCTTT.

The gene calls are TRBV7-9 and TRBJ2-1; 7 positions agree with TRBD1. The CDR3 has 14 amino acids. Germline-derived CDR1 and CDR2 are SEHNR and FQNEAQ (reference sequence). V was clipped by 5 bases and J by 6 bases; unmatched bases: 7. The CDR3 region is CASSSTGAPNEQFF. As DNA, the CDR3 is TGTGCCAGCAGCAGCACAGGGGCCCCCAATGAGCAGTTCTTC.